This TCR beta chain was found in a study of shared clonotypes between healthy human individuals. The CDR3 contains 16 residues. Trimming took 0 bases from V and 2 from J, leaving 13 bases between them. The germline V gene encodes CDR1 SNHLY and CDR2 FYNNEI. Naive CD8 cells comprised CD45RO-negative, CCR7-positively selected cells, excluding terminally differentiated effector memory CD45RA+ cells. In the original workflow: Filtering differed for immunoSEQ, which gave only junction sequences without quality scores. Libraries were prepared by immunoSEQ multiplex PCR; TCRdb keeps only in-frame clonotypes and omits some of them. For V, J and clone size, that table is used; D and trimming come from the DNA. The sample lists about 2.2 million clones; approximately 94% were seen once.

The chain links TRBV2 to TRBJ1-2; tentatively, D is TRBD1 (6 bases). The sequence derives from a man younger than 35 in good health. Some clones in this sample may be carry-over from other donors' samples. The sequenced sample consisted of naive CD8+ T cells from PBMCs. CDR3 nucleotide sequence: TGTGCCAGCAGTGAAGCGCGGGGGGCCTCGAACTATGGCTACACCTTC. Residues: CASSEARGASNYGYTF. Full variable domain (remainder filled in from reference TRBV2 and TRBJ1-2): EPEVTQTPSHQVTQMGQEVILRCVPISNHLYFYWYRQILGQKVEFLVSFYNNEISEKSEIFDDQFSVERPDGSNFTLKIRSTKLEDSAMYFCASSEARGASNYGYTFGSGTRLTVV.